These 25 T cell receptor beta chains originate from one sample sequenced in a study of a mutant IDH1 vaccine in newly diagnosed glioma. Time point of the sample: baseline, week 1 (first vaccination visit). Treatment here: pre-vaccination baseline after standard-of-care therapy. Produced via immunoSEQ multiplex PCR; TCRdb's table is partial and in-frame only. The repertoire consists of under 25,000 clones, with 90% to 95% occurring once and the leading ten covering about 1.2%. The source material was PBMCs, sampled from a glioma patient treated with radiotherapy, temozolomide or both. The source is a man aged 40-49 years with glioma.

The chain employs TRBV2 and TRBJ1-2; D not certain. Trimming took 3 bases from V and 4 from J, leaving 12 bases between them. The CDR3 runs to 14 residues. In germline, CDR1 is SNHLY, CDR2 FYNNEI. CDR3 coding DNA: TGTGCCAGCAGTGAGGCTATTGATGCCTATGGCTACACCTTC. Amino acids: CASSEAIDAYGYTF. Full variable domain (outside the CDR3, taken from reference TRBV2 and TRBJ1-2): EPEVTQTPSHQVTQMGQEVILRCVPISNHLYFYWYRQILGQKVEFLVSFYNNEISEKSEIFDDQFSVERPDGSNFTLKIRSTKLEDSAMYFCASSEAIDAYGYTFGSGTRLTVV.

The J gene is TRBJ1-1, the V gene TRBV6-5; D remains unclear. V shed 9 bases and J shed 2 bases, with 16 bases lying between them. Germline V gives CDR1 MNHEY, CDR2 SVGAGI. CDR3 length: 14 amino acids. The CDR3 loop is CASSMRASNTEAFF. CDR3 DNA: TGTGCCAGTAGCATGAGGGCGAGTAACACTGAAGCTTTCTTT.

The rearrangement joins TRBV6-1 to TRBJ2-3, with no clear D. Germline V gene lookup returns CDR1 MNHNS and CDR2 SASEGT. V was trimmed by 0 bases and J by 0 bases, leaving 7 bases between them. The CDR3 consists of 15 residues. The CDR3, as DNA: TGTGCCAGCAGTGAAGCCGGCGGTAGCACAGATACGCAGTATTTT. It is translated as CASSEAGGSTDTQYF.

The chain employs TRBV5-1 and TRBJ1-1; D not certain. CDR3 length: 14 amino acids. From germline, CDR1 is SGHRS and CDR2 YFSETQ. V was trimmed by 1 base and J by 2 bases, leaving 9 bases between them. The CDR3 protein is CASSLTPTNTEAFF. The CDR3 DNA reads TGCGCCAGCAGCTTGACCCCGACAAACACTGAAGCTTTCTTT.

The rearrangement links TRBV30 to TRBJ1-5, with a possible D match to TRBD1 (5 bases). Germline assignment: CDR1 GTSNPN and CDR2 SVGIG (reference sequence). Trimming removed 0 bases at V and 7 bases at J, with 10 bases between. CDR3 size: 13 residues. The CDR3 DNA sequence: TGTGCCTGGAGTGTACAAGAGGGGCAGCCCCAGCATTTT. Encoded protein: CAWSVQEGQPQHF.

This clone has just one count. The V gene is TRBV5-5, the J gene TRBJ1-1; tentative D call: TRBD1 (5 bases). The CDR3 runs 15 residues. V shed 1 base and J shed 3 bases, with 13 bases lying between them. The germline CDR1 and CDR2 sequences are SGHKS and YYEKEE (reference sequence). The CDR3 loop reads CASSLPGTFDTEAFF. The DNA for the CDR3 is TGTGCCAGCAGCTTGCCAGGGACGTTTGACACTGAAGCTTTCTTT. The variable domain in full, with the rest retrieved from reference TRBV5-5 and TRBJ1-1, is DAGVTQSPTHLIKTRGQQVTLRCSPISGHKSVSWYQQVLGQGPQFIFQYYEKEERGRGNFPDRFSARQFPNYSSELNVNALLLGDSALYLCASSLPGTFDTEAFFGQGTRLTVV.

The chain carries TRBV4-1 and TRBJ1-1; D call uncertain. Germline values: CDR1 MGHRA, CDR2 YSYEKL. Trimming took 0 bases from V and 4 from J, leaving 15 bases between them. The length of the CDR3 is 16 residues. CDR3 nucleotide sequence: TGCGCCAGCAGCCAAGAGGGATTTGGGTGGGGCACTGAAGCTTTCTTT. This translates into CASSQEGFGWGTEAFF.

The chain joins TRBV6-1 to TRBJ2-3; 8 positions match TRBD1. V gave up 6 bases and J gave up 2 bases; unmatched junction bases: 7. Germline V gene sequence: CDR1 MNHNS, CDR2 SASEGT. The length of the CDR3 is 15 residues. DNA for the CDR3: TGTGCCAGCAGGGGACAGGTCCCCCCCACAGATACGCAGTATTTT. It codes for CASRGQVPPTDTQYF.

The J gene is TRBJ2-7, the V gene TRBV5-1; D not resolved. V lost 3 bases to trimming and J lost 4 bases, with 8 bases between them. The CDR3 covers 12 residues. Germline V gene sequence: CDR1 SGHRS, CDR2 YFSETQ. CDR3 amino acids: CASSSEGYEQYF. The CDR3 nucleotides are TGCGCCAGCAGCTCGGAAGGTTACGAGCAGTACTTC.

J is TRBJ2-7 and V is TRBV6-5; 7 nucleotides align to TRBD2. V dropped 5 bases and J dropped 6; count of bases not matched to a gene: 13. This CDR3 region has 15 residues. Germline V gene data show CDR1 as MNHEY and CDR2 as SVGAGI. The CDR3 bases are TGTGCCAGCAGTGCCGCCGGGACTATGAGGAGCGAGCAGTACTTC. It is translated as CASSAAGTMRSEQYF.

The gene calls are TRBV18 and TRBJ2-5; 12 nucleotides line up with TRBD1. After removal of 3 bases from V and 5 bases from J, the junction contained 4 bases not matched to a gene. The germline gives CDR1 KGHSH, CDR2 LQKENI. The CDR3 has 15 amino acids. The CDR3 nucleotides read TGTGCCAGCTCACCGGGACAGGGGGCCTCGGAGACCCAGTACTTC. This sequence encodes CASSPGQGASETQYF.

The chain has TRBV29-1 and TRBJ2-5, with 9 bases that match TRBD1. V lost 4 bases, J lost 5 bases, and 11 bases stayed unmatched. This CDR3 has 15 residues. Germline V CDR1 and CDR2: SQVTM, ANQGSEA. As DNA, the CDR3 is TGCAGCGTTGGGGGCGGGACAGGGTTCCGGGAGACCCAGTACTTC. This translates into CSVGGGTGFRETQYF.

The CDR3 protein is CASSHPSGSAHEQYF. The CDR3 DNA reads TGCGCCAGCAGCCACCCTAGCGGGTCCGCCCACGAGCAGTACTTC. The J gene is TRBJ2-7, the V gene TRBV4-1; TRBD2 aligns across 8 bases. Germline V CDR1 and CDR2: MGHRA, YSYEKL. The CDR3 runs to 15 residues. The J segment lost 5 bases and the V segment lost 3 bases, leaving 9 bases of the junction unmatched.

This clone was found once. The chain's CDR3 is CASSPPPTGGEGCNQPQHF. DNA of the CDR3: TGTGCCAGCAGCCCACCCCCAACAGGGGGCGAGGGTTGCAATCAGCCCCAGCATTTT. The chain joins TRBV21-1 to TRBJ1-5; the D call of TRBD1 is as the table states it, not checked on the DNA. TRBV21-1 has pseudogene status. The CDR3 covers 19 residues.

The rearrangement links TRBV5-4 to TRBJ2-5; 8 positions match TRBD2. Looked up from germline, CDR1 is SGHNT and CDR2 is YYREEE (reference sequence). V shed 2 bases, J shed 2 bases, and the junction held 5 bases outside the gene matches. CDR3 length: 15 amino acids. The CDR3 reads CASSFGGGSQETQYF. The DNA for the CDR3 is TGTGCCAGCAGCTTCGGGGGGGGATCACAAGAGACCCAGTACTTC.

V is TRBV7-2 and J is TRBJ2-7; D possibly corresponds to TRBD1 (6 bases). V lost 5 bases, J lost 6 bases, and 17 bases lay in between. Germline V CDR1 and CDR2: SGHTA, FQGNSA. The CDR3 contains 14 residues. This CDR3 reads CASSLNREIGEQYF. As DNA, the CDR3 is TGTGCCAGCAGCCTCAACAGGGAGATCGGCGAGCAGTACTTC.

CDR3 in amino acids: CASSIVGVAKNIQYF. The CDR3 DNA sequence: TGTGCCAGTAGTATTGTGGGGGTAGCCAAAAACATTCAGTACTTC. The chain uses TRBV19 and TRBJ2-4; D may be TRBD1 or TRBD2 (5 bases each). V was cut by 3 bases and J by 0 bases, with 9 bases left in between. The CDR3 spans 15 residues. Per the germline V gene, CDR1 is LNHDA and CDR2 is SQIVND (reference sequence).

The chain has TRBV7-3 and TRBJ2-2; D ambiguous. The V gene's germline CDR1 is SGHTA and CDR2 FQGTGA. CDR3 length: 12 amino acids. Trimming stripped 6 bases from V and 5 bases from J, with 7 bases between. The CDR3 reads CASRLGTGELFF. The CDR3 nucleotides read TGTGCCAGCAGGTTAGGGACCGGGGAGCTGTTTTTT. Supplemented by reference TRBV7-3 and TRBJ2-2, the full variable domain reads GAGVSQTPSNKVTEKGKYVELRCDPISGHTALYWYRQSLGQGPEFLIYFQGTGAADDSGLPNDRFFAVRPEGSVSTLKIQRTERGDSAVYLCASRLGTGELFFGEGSRLTVL.

The chain carries TRBV30 and TRBJ1-6, with D perhaps TRBD1 (6 bases). Trimming pared 2 bases from V and 10 bases from J, leaving 15 bases between. The CDR3 is 14 residues long. CDR1 is GTSNPN and CDR2 is SVGIG in the germline V gene (reference sequence). The CDR3 DNA is TGTGCCTGGAGTCCCCGGACAGCGATATCACCCCTCCACTTT. Amino acids: CAWSPRTAISPLHF. The full variable domain, its missing parts supplied by reference TRBV30 and TRBJ1-6, is SQTIHQWPATLVQPVGSPLSLECTVEGTSNPNLYWYRQAAGRGLQLLFYSVGIGQISSEVPQNLSASRPQDRQFILSSKKLLLSDSGFYLCAWSPRTAISPLHFGNGTRLTVT.

The chain carries TRBV11-2 and TRBJ2-5; TRBD2 agrees at 7 bases. V lost 10 bases and J lost 3; bases outside the gene matches: 8. Per germline, CDR1 SGHAT and CDR2 FQNNGV. The CDR3 loop spans 13 amino acids. The CDR3 DNA is TGTGCCACCAGACGACTAGCTGAAGAGACCCAGTACTTC. It codes for CATRRLAEETQYF.

This rearrangement joins TRBV27 to TRBJ1-5, with 7 bases fitting TRBD1. This CDR3 spans 14 amino acids. Per germline, CDR1 MNHEY and CDR2 SMNVEV (reference sequence). V lost 2 bases, J lost 6 bases, and 4 bases stayed unmatched. The chain's CDR3 is CASSLAGGGQPQHF. As DNA, the CDR3 is TGTGCCAGCAGTTTAGCAGGGGGAGGTCAGCCCCAGCATTTT.

CDR3 residues: CASSLAVYNSPLHF. The DNA for the CDR3 is TGTGCCAGCAGCTTGGCCGTTTATAATTCACCCCTCCACTTT. The rearrangement joins TRBV5-6 to TRBJ1-6; no definite D call. V shed 0 bases and J shed 4 bases, with 5 bases lying between them. The CDR3 covers 14 residues. Per germline, CDR1 SGHDT and CDR2 YYEEEE.

The chain combines TRBV6-1 with TRBJ2-2; tentative D call: TRBD1 (5 bases). Trimming shortened V by 6 bases and J by 3 bases, and 8 bases separated the two germline ends. The germline CDR1 and CDR2 sequences are MNHNS and SASEGT. The CDR3 extends over 13 amino acids. The CDR3 DNA reads as TGTGCCAGCAGGGCAGGGTACACCGGGGAGCTGTTTTTT. Its translation: CASRAGYTGELFF.

J is TRBJ2-1 and V is TRBV6-6; the match to TRBD2 covers 12 bases. The CDR3 loop spans 15 amino acids. Germline V gives CDR1 MNHNY, CDR2 SVGAGI (reference sequence). The J segment lost 7 bases and the V segment lost 4 bases, leaving 5 bases of the junction unmatched. The CDR3 sequence: CASSWGLAGGNEQFF. The CDR3 nucleotides read TGTGCCAGCAGTTGGGGACTAGCGGGTGGGAATGAGCAGTTCTTC.

This clone has only one observation. The V gene is TRBV7-2, the J gene TRBJ2-7, with D maybe TRBD2 (6 bases). The CDR3 runs to 15 residues. V was clipped by 5 bases and J by 6 bases, with 20 bases between them. Germline V lookup: CDR1 SGHTA, CDR2 FQGNSA. CDR3 coding DNA: TGTGCCAGCAGCCTAACCCTAGCGAAACCCCCCGAGCAGTACTTC. It specifies CASSLTLAKPPEQYF.